A selection of T cell receptor beta chains follows, all from one sample in a study of T-cell reconstitution after alpha-beta-depleted transplantation in children. One entry per CDR3 protein results from TCRdb running MiXCR on the PCR reads. Among about 230,000 distinct CDR3 sequences listed, 9.7% were seen once. The sequenced sample was PBMCs from the stem cell graft donor, obtained from the stem cell graft. These receptors all stem from a human donor who donated a stem cell graft to a child with SCID. Both conserved end residues are part of each CDR3. The order of the fields is J gene, V gene, CDR3 protein.

j_call: TRBJ1-2; v_call: TRBV20-1; cdr3_aa: CSASVDSYGYTF
j_call: TRBJ1-2; v_call: TRBV3-1; cdr3_aa: CASSQDEGISYGYTF
j_call: TRBJ1-2; v_call: TRBV20-1; cdr3_aa: CSASGTLYGYTF
j_call: TRBJ2-7; v_call: TRBV20-1; cdr3_aa: CSAIGSGASVGYEQYF
j_call: TRBJ2-2; v_call: TRBV24-1; cdr3_aa: CATSDAHRGGTGELFF
j_call: TRBJ2-7; v_call: TRBV5-1; cdr3_aa: CASSLAGQAYEQYF
j_call: TRBJ1-1; v_call: TRBV6-1; cdr3_aa: CASRRSYMNTEAFF
j_call: TRBJ1-5; v_call: TRBV13; cdr3_aa: CASSLHGFDQPQHF
j_call: TRBJ1-1; v_call: TRBV3-1; cdr3_aa: CASSHPGEEAFF
j_call: TRBJ2-3; v_call: TRBV5-1; cdr3_aa: CASSLYTSGVANTQYF
j_call: TRBJ1-6; v_call: TRBV5-5; cdr3_aa: CASSLASTAAPLHF
j_call: TRBJ2-3; v_call: TRBV29-1; cdr3_aa: CSVGHGDTQYF
j_call: TRBJ2-3; v_call: TRBV12-3/TRBV12-4; cdr3_aa: CASSLVAGGLTDTQYF
j_call: TRBJ2-2; v_call: TRBV5-6; cdr3_aa: CASSLGPPGGTGELFF
j_call: TRBJ2-5; v_call: TRBV20-1; cdr3_aa: CSASTLWGETQYF
j_call: TRBJ1-5; v_call: TRBV28; cdr3_aa: CASSLHGLQPQHF
j_call: TRBJ2-3; v_call: TRBV6-1; cdr3_aa: CASRRQDTLGTDTQYF
j_call: TRBJ2-6; v_call: TRBV20-1; cdr3_aa: CSARDRWVSGANVLTF
j_call: TRBJ1-2; v_call: TRBV15; cdr3_aa: CATSRDPTGTGGVLDTF
j_call: TRBJ1-2; v_call: TRBV20-1; cdr3_aa: CSAIDNYGYTF
j_call: TRBJ2-1; v_call: TRBV9; cdr3_aa: CASSVGVGAGSRWGNEQFF
j_call: TRBJ2-5; v_call: TRBV5-1; cdr3_aa: CASSSRDRGQETQYF
j_call: TRBJ2-5; v_call: TRBV2; cdr3_aa: CASSPSTGTLQETQYF
j_call: TRBJ2-5; v_call: TRBV10-3; cdr3_aa: CAISESESASGGETQYF
j_call: TRBJ1-2; v_call: TRBV12-3/TRBV12-4; cdr3_aa: CASSLGGFGYTF
j_call: TRBJ2-5; v_call: TRBV7-2; cdr3_aa: CASSRIMETQYF
j_call: TRBJ2-7; v_call: TRBV10-3; cdr3_aa: CAISESRGEQYF
j_call: TRBJ2-3; v_call: TRBV7-6; cdr3_aa: CASSLPVGADTQYF
j_call: TRBJ2-1; v_call: TRBV9; cdr3_aa: CASSVGTGGSYNEQFF
j_call: TRBJ1-3; v_call: TRBV9; cdr3_aa: CASSVGSGPGNTIYF
j_call: TRBJ1-1; v_call: TRBV6-2/TRBV6-3; cdr3_aa: CASTHGARNTEAFF
j_call: TRBJ1-2; v_call: TRBV5-5; cdr3_aa: CASSRSGPNYGYTF
j_call: TRBJ2-5; v_call: TRBV20-1; cdr3_aa: CSAIVGETQYF
j_call: TRBJ2-5; v_call: TRBV20-1; cdr3_aa: CSAQDQETQYF
j_call: TRBJ2-1; v_call: TRBV24-1; cdr3_aa: CATSDPASGGNEQFF
j_call: TRBJ1-5; v_call: TRBV21-1; cdr3_aa: CASSKVRRGDTNQPQHF
j_call: TRBJ2-7; v_call: TRBV20-1; cdr3_aa: CSARDPGADYEQYF
j_call: TRBJ1-1; v_call: TRBV5-1; cdr3_aa: CASSLPSGRGTEAFF
j_call: TRBJ1-1; v_call: TRBV7-4; cdr3_aa: CASTRGPGRIPKNTEAFF
j_call: TRBJ2-5; v_call: TRBV5-1; cdr3_aa: CASSFAQETQYF
j_call: TRBJ2-1; v_call: TRBV25-1; cdr3_aa: CASSARRSDYEQFF
j_call: TRBJ2-3; v_call: TRBV25-1; cdr3_aa: CASSEYYRADTQYF